One sample yielded the 9 T cell receptor beta chains listed below, sequenced in a study of glioma-infiltrating T cells after dendritic cell vaccination (dated by TCRdb to 2016 to 2017). Library prep was done by the immunoSEQ multiplex PCR assay. The immuneACCESS repertoire file appears here via TCRdb, limited to in-frame rearrangements. These files lack a portion of the clones; in checked studies, under half of the deficit traces to unresolved V genes, and the cause of the others is not known. The sample table holds under 100,000 clones, of which more than 70% were seen once. Clones ranked in the top ten supply around 3.2% of the sample. The sequencing used blood, collected before dendritic cell vaccination. Receptors were obtained from a human donor with glioblastoma.

J is TRBJ2-7 and V is TRBV12-5; 9 nucleotides agree with TRBD1. Trimming cost V 5 bases and J 5 bases; bases outside gene matches: 13. Germline V gene sequence: CDR1 LGHNT, CDR2 FRNRAP. The CDR3 sequence is 16 residues long. The CDR3 bases are TGTGCTAGTGGTACCGACAGGGGGAGGCCCGGGGACGAGCAGTACTTC. The encoded protein is CASGTDRGRPGDEQYF.

The chain combines TRBV5-1 with TRBJ2-3; 8 bases line up with TRBD2. The V gene end was trimmed by 2 bases and the J gene end by 4 bases; junction bases not matched to a gene: 6. CDR3 length equals 15 residues. CDR1 and CDR2 from the germline V gene are SGHRS and YFSETQ. The CDR3 loop is CASSFGTSLADTQYF. In DNA form, the CDR3 reads TGCGCCAGCAGCTTCGGGACTAGTCTTGCAGATACGCAGTATTTT.

The V and J genes are TRBV6-4 and TRBJ1-2; tentatively, D is TRBD1 (6 bases). Germline assignment: CDR1 MRHNA and CDR2 SNTAGT. This CDR3 contains 13 residues. With 2 bases removed from V and 5 bases from J, the gap between germline ends came to 9 bases. Written as DNA, the CDR3 is TGTGCCAGCAGTGACGGACAGCCTTATGGCTACACCTTC. Translated, it gives CASSDGQPYGYTF.

The chain links TRBV5-6 to TRBJ1-5; 10 bases fit TRBD1. CDR1 is SGHDT and CDR2 is YYEEEE in the germline V gene. The CDR3 length is 16 residues. Losses at the gene ends were 4 bases for V and 1 base for J; bases not matched to a gene: 5. The CDR3 region is CASSPDRGVSNQPQHF. The CDR3 coding sequence is TGTGCCAGCAGCCCGGACAGGGGGGTAAGCAATCAGCCCCAGCATTTT.

This rearrangement joins TRBV7-9 to TRBJ1-6; 7 bases align to TRBD1. This CDR3 contains 13 residues. V dropped 6 bases and J dropped 13; count of bases not matched to a gene: 9. Germline loops: CDR1 SEHNR, CDR2 FQNEAQ (reference sequence). CDR3 in amino acids: CASRGTEEVPLHF. CDR3 nucleotide sequence: TGTGCCAGCAGGGGGACAGAGGAAGTCCCCCTCCACTTT.

This chain uses TRBV19 with TRBJ1-2, with TRBD1 identical over 11 bases. CDR1 and CDR2 from the germline V gene are LNHDA and SQIVND (reference sequence). V shed 5 bases, J shed 2 bases, and the junction held 4 bases outside the gene matches. The CDR3 is made up of 15 amino acids. For the CDR3, the DNA is TGTGCCAGTAGTGGGGGGGACAGGGGGAACTATGGCTACACCTTC. Protein sequence: CASSGGDRGNYGYTF.

The rearrangement joins TRBV5-1 to TRBJ2-2; D may be TRBD2 (6 bases). CDR3 length: 14 amino acids. The germline CDR1 and CDR2 sequences are SGHRS and YFSETQ. Trimming shortened V by 4 bases and J by 5 bases, and 12 bases separated the two germline ends. The CDR3 protein is CASSAGTATGELFF. The CDR3 DNA reads TGCGCCAGCAGCGCCGGGACTGCTACCGGGGAGCTGTTTTTT.

This chain links TRBV5-1 with TRBJ2-3; TRBD2 agrees at 10 bases. The germline V gene has CDR1 SGHRS and CDR2 YFSETQ. V was clipped by 5 bases and J by 4 bases; unmatched bases: 7. This CDR3 spans 15 amino acids. The CDR3 nucleotides are TGCGCCAGCAGAAAAACTAGCGGGACCTCAGATACGCAGTATTTT. The encoded protein is CASRKTSGTSDTQYF. Together with reference TRBV5-1 and TRBJ2-3, the CDR3 gives the full variable domain: KAGVTQTPRYLIKTRGQQVTLSCSPISGHRSVSWYQQTPGQGLQFLFEYFSETQRNKGNFPGRFSGRQFSNSRSEMNVSTLELGDSALYLCASRKTSGTSDTQYFGPGTRLTVL.

The rearrangement joins TRBV18 to TRBJ1-1; no firm D call. Germline V gives CDR1 KGHSH, CDR2 LQKENI. Between the trimmed V and J ends, which lost 6 bases and 4 bases, there was a span of 24 bases. The CDR3 runs to 17 residues. This CDR3 is CASSSTPLWSVGTEAFF. The CDR3 nucleotides read TGTGCCAGCTCGTCGACCCCGTTATGGAGCGTGGGCACTGAAGCTTTCTTT.